The clone carrying this TCR beta chain was found a few times. Its antigen is unknown. This specimen comes from a study of CD8+ T cells in alopecia areata. General study results and limits: Resident alphabeta T cells of normal skin are also sequenced in scalp samples. Across lesional scalp, and particularly alopecia totalis/universalis, clonality surpassed that of normal scalp.

Researchers gathered lesional scalp punch biopsies and peripheral blood from patients with alopecia areata. From PBMCs, CD4+ and CD8+ T cells were sorted. The ends were cut back, 3 bases at V and 6 bases at J, with 11 bases in the middle. This CDR3 comprises 12 residues. Germline V CDR1 and CDR2: SQVTM, ANQGSEA. Extraction of RNA preceded its reverse transcription into cDNA, which served as the sequencing template. Clones were read by immunoSEQ multiplex PCR, and TCRdb kept only the in-frame ones, dropping some. This sample has roughly 60,000 clones, with 44% found just once. This sequence joins TRBV29-1 and TRBJ1-2; the D is unclear. This TCR came from a human donor with alopecia areata. Sequenced input: NKG2D-low CD8+ T cells sorted from blood. The DNA of the CDR3 is TGCAGCGTTGACAAGGGTTTAGATGGCTACACCTTC. Residues: CSVDKGLDGYTF.